This paragraph reports one T cell receptor beta chain. V trimming: 1 base; J trimming: 0 bases; junction bases outside the gene matches: 5. This CDR3 spans 15 amino acids. Germline V gives CDR1 GTSNPN, CDR2 SVGIG (reference sequence). The source of the sample is a study of blood T cell repertoires in COVID-19. Across 20 to 25 US areas, participants ranged in age from about 18 to 100 years. Participants' reported clinical history set cohort assignment. Symptom resolution, clearance, or two negative PCRs marked the recovered donors of Cohort 3. Per the original methods: For nucleated cells, counts were estimated from reference gene primer amplification. The repertoire was sequenced with immunoSEQ multiplex PCR; TCRdb's copy has only in-frame clones and lacks some. V and J calls and clone size follow that table, whereas D and trimming were derived from the DNA. The repertoire holds about 470,000 clones, 75% to 90% seen once, with 0.7% in the top ten.

The sample taken for sequencing was PBMCs or T cells enriched from blood (not recorded which). This TCR derives from a woman aged 18-29 years who had recovered from COVID-19. V and J are TRBV30 and TRBJ1-1; 7 positions agree with TRBD1. CDR3 DNA sequence: TGTGCCTGGAGTGCAGGGGGAACCATGAACACTGAAGCTTTCTTT. Translated: CAWSAGGTMNTEAFF.